What follows are 2 T cell receptor beta chains derived from one specimen sequenced in a study of CD8+ T cells in alopecia areata. Once RNA had been extracted, it was reverse transcribed into cDNA to act as the sequencing template. Profiling relied on immunoSEQ multiplex PCR, and the TCRdb table lists in-frame clones only, not all of them. The sample contains 150,000 or so clones, about nine tenths of which appear only once. The sample was CD8+ T cells sorted from blood, taken at week 0. The receptors were sampled from a human donor with alopecia areata.

The rearrangement joins TRBV5-1 to TRBJ2-1; D remains ambiguous. The CDR3 covers 15 residues. V gave up 1 base and J gave up 0 bases, with 8 bases separating them. CDR1 is SGHRS, CDR2 YFSETQ, per germline. Written as DNA, the CDR3 is TGCGCCAGCAGCTTGAGCCTTAGCTCCTACAATGAGCAGTTCTTC. Translating gives CASSLSLSSYNEQFF.

The rearrangement joins TRBV10-2 to TRBJ2-7; TRBD1 aligns across 8 bases. V lost 10 bases to trimming and J lost 3 bases; unmatched junction nucleotides: 8. Germline assignment: CDR1 WSHSY and CDR2 SAAADI. The CDR3 is made up of 13 amino acids. The CDR3 here is CATLDRVFYEQYF. As DNA, the CDR3 is TGCGCCACCCTGGACAGGGTATTCTACGAGCAGTACTTC.